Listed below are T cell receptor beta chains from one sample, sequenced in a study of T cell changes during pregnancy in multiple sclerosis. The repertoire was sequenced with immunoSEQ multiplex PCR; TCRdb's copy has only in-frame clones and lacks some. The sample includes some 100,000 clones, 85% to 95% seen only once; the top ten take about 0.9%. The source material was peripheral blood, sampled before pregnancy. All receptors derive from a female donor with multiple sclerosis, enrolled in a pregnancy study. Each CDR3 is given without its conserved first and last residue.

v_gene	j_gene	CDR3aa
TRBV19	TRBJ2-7	ASSPVAGAYEQY
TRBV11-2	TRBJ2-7	ASRSLAGLYEQY
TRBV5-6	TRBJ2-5	ASSFGTYQETQY
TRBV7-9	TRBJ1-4	ASSPRGVANEKLF
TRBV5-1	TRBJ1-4	ASSFGPGEKLF
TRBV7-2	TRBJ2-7	ASGSDYPSDEQY
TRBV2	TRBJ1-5	ASSSRGPSNQPQH
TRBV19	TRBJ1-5	ASSNLRLLSNQPQH
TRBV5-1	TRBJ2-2	ASSLTGDPNTGELF
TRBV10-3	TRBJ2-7	ATRDRAYEQY
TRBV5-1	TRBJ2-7	ASSLVQGHEQY
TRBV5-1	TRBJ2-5	ASSADRGQETQY
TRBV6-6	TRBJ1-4	ASSPSTSDWAEKLF
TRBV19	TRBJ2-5	ASSSGQGSTETQY
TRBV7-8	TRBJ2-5	ASSSTGTREETQY
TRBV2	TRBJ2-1	ASREDISGDEQF
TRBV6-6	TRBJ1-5	ASTEGGSQPQH
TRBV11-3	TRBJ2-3	ASSLYVSSDTQY
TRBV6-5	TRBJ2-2	ASSSGLAGTGELF
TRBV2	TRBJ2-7	ASSLAGGSSYEQY
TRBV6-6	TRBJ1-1	ASSPYRGQLEAF
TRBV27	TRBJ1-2	ASSFADRGRTYGYT
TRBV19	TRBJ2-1	ASSISGANEQF
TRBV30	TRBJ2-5	AFSQGIGLETQY
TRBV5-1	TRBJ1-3	ASSLSSGQGAGNTIY
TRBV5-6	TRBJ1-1	ASSFEGGRGRMNTEAF
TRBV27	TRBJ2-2	ASSFTQLAGETGELF
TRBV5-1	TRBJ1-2	ASSFLDRGRLNYGYT
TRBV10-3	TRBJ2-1	AISTQGDNEQF
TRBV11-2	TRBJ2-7	ASSPDGTGDYEQY